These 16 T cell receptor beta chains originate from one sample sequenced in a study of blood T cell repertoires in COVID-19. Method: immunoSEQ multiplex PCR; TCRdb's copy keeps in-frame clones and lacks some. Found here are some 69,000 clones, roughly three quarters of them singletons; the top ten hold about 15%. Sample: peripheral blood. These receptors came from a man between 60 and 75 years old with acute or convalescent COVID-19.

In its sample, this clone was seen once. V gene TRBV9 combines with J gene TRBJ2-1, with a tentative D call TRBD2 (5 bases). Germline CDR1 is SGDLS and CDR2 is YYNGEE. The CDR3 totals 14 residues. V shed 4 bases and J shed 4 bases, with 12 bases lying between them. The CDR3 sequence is CASSSRAEYNEQFF. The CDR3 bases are TGTGCCAGCAGCTCGAGGGCGGAATACAATGAGCAGTTCTTC. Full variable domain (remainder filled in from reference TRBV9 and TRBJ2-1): DSGVTQTPKHLITATGQRVTLRCSPRSGDLSVYWYQQSLDQGLQFLIQYYNGEERAKGNILERFSAQQFPDLHSELNLSSLELGDSALYFCASSSRAEYNEQFFGPGTRLTVL.

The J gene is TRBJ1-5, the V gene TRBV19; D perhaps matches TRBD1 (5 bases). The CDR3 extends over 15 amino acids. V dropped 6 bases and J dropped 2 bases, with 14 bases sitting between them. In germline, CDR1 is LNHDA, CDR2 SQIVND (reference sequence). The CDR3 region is CASSLAGRRNQPQHF. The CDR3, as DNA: TGTGCCAGTAGCCTGGCGGGACGGCGCAATCAGCCCCAGCATTTT.

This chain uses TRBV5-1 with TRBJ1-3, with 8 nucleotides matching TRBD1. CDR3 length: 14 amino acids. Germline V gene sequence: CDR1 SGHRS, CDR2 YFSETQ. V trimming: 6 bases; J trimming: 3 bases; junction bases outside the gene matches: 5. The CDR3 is CASKTGEYGNTIYF. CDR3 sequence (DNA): TGCGCCAGCAAGACAGGGGAGTATGGAAACACCATATATTTT.

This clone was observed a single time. CDR3 sequence (DNA): TGTGCCAGCAGTTACCTGACAGAAAGGGGCTACGAGCAGTACTTC. Amino acid sequence: CASSYLTERGYEQYF. This sequence joins TRBV13 and TRBJ2-7; a possible D gene is TRBD1 (5 bases). V was shortened by 6 bases and J by 3 bases, with 18 bases between the two germline ends. The CDR3 has 15 residues. The germline CDR1 and CDR2 sequences are PRHDT and FYEKMQ (reference sequence).

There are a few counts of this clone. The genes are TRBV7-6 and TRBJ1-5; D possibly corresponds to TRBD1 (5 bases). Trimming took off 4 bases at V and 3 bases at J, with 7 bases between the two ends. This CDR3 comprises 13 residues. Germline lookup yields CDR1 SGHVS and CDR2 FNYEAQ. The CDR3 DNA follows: TGTGCCAGCAGCTCGGACAACAATCAGCCCCAGCATTTT. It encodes CASSSDNNQPQHF.

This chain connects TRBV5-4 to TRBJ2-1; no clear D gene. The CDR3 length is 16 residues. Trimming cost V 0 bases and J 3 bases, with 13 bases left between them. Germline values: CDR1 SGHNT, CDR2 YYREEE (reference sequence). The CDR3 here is CASSLVLQVGYNEQFF. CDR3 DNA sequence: TGTGCCAGCAGCTTGGTGTTGCAGGTAGGCTACAATGAGCAGTTCTTC.

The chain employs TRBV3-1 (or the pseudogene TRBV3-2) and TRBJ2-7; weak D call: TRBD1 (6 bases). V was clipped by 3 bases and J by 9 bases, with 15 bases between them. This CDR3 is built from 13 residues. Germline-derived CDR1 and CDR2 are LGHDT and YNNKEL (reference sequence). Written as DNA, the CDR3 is TGTGCCAGCAGCCATTCAAGGGACATCGGGCAGTACTTC. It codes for CASSHSRDIGQYF.

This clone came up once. The CDR3 here is CASSLTASGTGELFF. CDR3 DNA: TGTGCCAGCAGCTTAACGGCTAGCGGCACCGGGGAGCTGTTTTTT. The rearrangement links TRBV7-3 to TRBJ2-2; 7 bases line up with TRBD2. Trimming removed 0 bases from V and 4 bases from J; junction bases left unmatched: 2. The length of the CDR3 is 15 residues. Germline assignment: CDR1 SGHTA and CDR2 FQGTGA.

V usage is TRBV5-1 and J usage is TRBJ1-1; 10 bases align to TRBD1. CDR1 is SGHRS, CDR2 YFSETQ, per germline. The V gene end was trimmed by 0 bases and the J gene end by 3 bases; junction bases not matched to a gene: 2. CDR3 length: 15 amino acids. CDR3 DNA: TGCGCCAGCAGCTTGGTCGGGACAGGGGACACTGAAGCTTTCTTT. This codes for CASSLVGTGDTEAFF.

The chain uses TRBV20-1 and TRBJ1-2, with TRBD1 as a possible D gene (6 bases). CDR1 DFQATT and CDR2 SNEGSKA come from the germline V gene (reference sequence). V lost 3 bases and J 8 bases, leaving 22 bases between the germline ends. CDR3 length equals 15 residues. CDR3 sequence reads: CSASGGVGRVGGYTF. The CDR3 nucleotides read TGCAGTGCTAGTGGGGGCGTTGGCAGGGTAGGGGGCTACACCTTC.

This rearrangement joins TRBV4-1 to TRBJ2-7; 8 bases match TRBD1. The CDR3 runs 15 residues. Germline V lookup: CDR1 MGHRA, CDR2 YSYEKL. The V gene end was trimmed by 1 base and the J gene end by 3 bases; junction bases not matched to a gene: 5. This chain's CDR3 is CASSQGTGNYYEQYF. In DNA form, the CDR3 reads TGCGCCAGCAGCCAAGGGACAGGGAACTACTACGAGCAGTACTTC.

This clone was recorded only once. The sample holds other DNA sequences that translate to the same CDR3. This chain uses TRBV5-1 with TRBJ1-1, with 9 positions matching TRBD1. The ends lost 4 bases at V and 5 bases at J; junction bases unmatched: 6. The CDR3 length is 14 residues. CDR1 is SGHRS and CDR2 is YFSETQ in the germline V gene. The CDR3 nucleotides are TGCGCCAGCAGCCTACAGGGGGCTCGTACTGAAGCTTTCTTT. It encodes CASSLQGARTEAFF.

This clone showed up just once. CDR3 sequence reads: CASSFAFAASYNEQFF. The CDR3 DNA reads as TGTGCCAGCAGTTTTGCCTTTGCGGCCTCCTACAATGAGCAGTTCTTC. V and J are TRBV6-2 or TRBV6-3 and TRBJ2-1, with D uncertain. CDR3 length equals 16 residues. V lost 4 bases and J 0 bases, leaving 13 bases between the germline ends. CDR1 is MNHEY, CDR2 SVGEGT, per germline.

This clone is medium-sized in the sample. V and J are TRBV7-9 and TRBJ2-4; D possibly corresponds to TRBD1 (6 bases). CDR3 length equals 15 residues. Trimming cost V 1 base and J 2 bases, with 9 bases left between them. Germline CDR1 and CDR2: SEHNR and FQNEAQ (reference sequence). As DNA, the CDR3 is TGTGCCAGCAGCTTAGAGGACAGCCCCAAAAACATTCAGTACTTC. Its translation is CASSLEDSPKNIQYF.

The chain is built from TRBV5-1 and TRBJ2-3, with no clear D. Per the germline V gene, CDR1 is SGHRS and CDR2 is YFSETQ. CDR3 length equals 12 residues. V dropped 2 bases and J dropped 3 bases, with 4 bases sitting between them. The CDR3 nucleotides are TGCGCCAGCAGCTTTCGGACAGATACGCAGTATTTT. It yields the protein CASSFRTDTQYF.

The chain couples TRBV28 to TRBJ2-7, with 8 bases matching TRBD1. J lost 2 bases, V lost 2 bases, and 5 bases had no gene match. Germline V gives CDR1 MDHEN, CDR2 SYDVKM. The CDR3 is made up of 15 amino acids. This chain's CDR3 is CASSLITGGTYEQYF. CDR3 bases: TGTGCCAGCAGTTTAATAACAGGGGGAACCTACGAGCAGTACTTC.